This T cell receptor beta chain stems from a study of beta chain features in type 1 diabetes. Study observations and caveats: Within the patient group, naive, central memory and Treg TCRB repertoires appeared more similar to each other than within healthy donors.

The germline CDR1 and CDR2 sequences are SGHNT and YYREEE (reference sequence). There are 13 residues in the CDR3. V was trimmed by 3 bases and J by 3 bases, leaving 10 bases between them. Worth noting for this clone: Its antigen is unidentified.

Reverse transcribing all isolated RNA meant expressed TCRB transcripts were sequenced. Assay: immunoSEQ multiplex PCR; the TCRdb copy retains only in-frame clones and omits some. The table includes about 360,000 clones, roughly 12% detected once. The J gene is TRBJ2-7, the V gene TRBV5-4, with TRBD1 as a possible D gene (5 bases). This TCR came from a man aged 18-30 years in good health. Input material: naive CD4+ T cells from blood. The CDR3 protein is CASSYTTGYEQYF. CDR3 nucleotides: TGTGCCAGCAGCTATACTACAGGCTACGAGCAGTACTTC. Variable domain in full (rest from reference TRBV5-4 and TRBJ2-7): ETGVTQSPTHLIKTRGQQVTLRCSSQSGHNTVSWYQQALGQGPQFIFQYYREEENGRGNFPPRFSGLQFPNYSSELNVNALELDDSALYLCASSYTTGYEQYFGPGTRLTVT.